A single sample gave rise to the 22 T cell receptor beta chains below, sequenced in a study of blood T cell repertoires in COVID-19. Libraries were prepared by immunoSEQ multiplex PCR; TCRdb keeps only in-frame clonotypes and omits some of them. The profile shows approximately 300,000 clones, over 75% of them singletons. Sequencing input: peripheral blood. These receptors were taken from a woman aged 45-60 years with active or convalescent COVID-19.

Regarding this clone: Other DNA sequences from this sample encode an identical CDR3 as well. The chain employs TRBV6-6 and TRBJ1-3, with D maybe TRBD1 (6 bases). V was clipped by 0 bases and J by 1 base, with 7 bases between them. CDR1 and CDR2 from the germline V gene are MNHNY and SVGAGI (reference sequence). This CDR3 is built from 15 residues. The CDR3 sequence: CASSYSTGSGNTIYF. As DNA, the CDR3 is TGTGCCAGCAGTTACTCGACAGGTTCTGGAAACACCATATATTTT.

This clone was recorded only once. CDR3 DNA sequence: TGTGCCAGTCAGAGCGGGAGTGGGGAAAATGAGCAGTTCTTC. It translates to CASQSGSGENEQFF. The chain links TRBV19 to TRBJ2-1, with 8 bases fitting TRBD2. Germline trimming cut 8 bases from V and 7 bases from J; bases unmatched to any gene: 10. The germline gives CDR1 LNHDA, CDR2 SQIVND (reference sequence). The CDR3 runs to 14 residues.

The rearrangement links TRBV30 to TRBJ2-7; D gene uncertain. CDR1 is GTSNPN and CDR2 is SVGIG in the germline V gene (reference sequence). Trimming removed 4 bases at V and 5 bases at J, with 15 bases between. The CDR3 sequence is 13 residues long. CDR3 loop: CAWNGGSADEQYF. In DNA, the CDR3 is TGTGCCTGGAATGGCGGATCCGCGGACGAGCAGTACTTC.

The chain uses TRBV5-6 and TRBJ1-1; TRBD1 is a possible D gene (6 bases). The CDR3 is made up of 15 amino acids. V lost 0 bases, J lost 1 base, and 10 bases lay in between. Germline CDR1 SGHDT, CDR2 YYEEEE. The CDR3 sequence: CASSLVGGRNTEAFF. CDR3 coding DNA: TGTGCCAGCAGCTTGGTAGGGGGTCGGAACACTGAAGCTTTCTTT. Combining the CDR3 with reference TRBV5-6 and TRBJ1-1 gives the whole variable domain DAGVTQSPTHLIKTRGQQVTLRCSPKSGHDTVSWYQQALGQGPQFIFQYYEEEERQRGNFPDRFSGHQFPNYSSELNVNALLLGDSALYLCASSLVGGRNTEAFFGQGTRLTVV.

The V gene is TRBV6-2 or TRBV6-3, the J gene TRBJ2-3, with 7 bases identical to TRBD1. The CDR3 loop spans 14 amino acids. The germline gives CDR1 MNHEY, CDR2 SVGEGT. After removal of 1 base from V and 6 bases from J, the junction contained 4 bases not matched to a gene. CDR3 nucleotide sequence: TGTGCCAGCAGTTACTTACAGGGGTACGATACGCAGTATTTT. Protein: CASSYLQGYDTQYF.

The V gene is TRBV19, the J gene TRBJ1-2, with a possible D match to TRBD1 (6 bases). Germline V lookup: CDR1 LNHDA, CDR2 SQIVND (reference sequence). CDR3 length: 12 amino acids. Trimming stripped 7 bases from V and 12 bases from J, with 18 bases between. CDR3 sequence: CASTSPGGGNTF. CDR3 DNA: TGTGCCAGTACGTCTCCCGGGGGGGGCAACACCTTC.

The V call is TRBV6-5, the J call TRBJ1-3, with 11 bases matching TRBD1. Germline V lookup: CDR1 MNHEY, CDR2 SVGAGI. The CDR3 consists of 13 residues. Trimming took 6 bases from V and 8 from J; bases not matched to a gene: 3. This chain's CDR3 is CASSRDRGDTIYF. The DNA of the CDR3 is TGTGCCAGCAGCCGGGACAGGGGGGACACCATATATTTT.

The chain carries TRBV3-1 (or the pseudogene TRBV3-2) and TRBJ2-7; the match to TRBD2 covers 10 bases. CDR3 size: 16 residues. The V segment lost 1 base and the J segment 6 bases; nucleotides outside the gene matches: 9. The germline V gene has CDR1 LGHDT and CDR2 YNNKEL (reference sequence). The CDR3 DNA follows: TGTGCCAGCAGCCAAGGACCTAGCGGGGGTGGGGTCGAGCAGTACTTC. Amino acids: CASSQGPSGGGVEQYF.

This clone occurred a few times. This chain connects TRBV2 to TRBJ1-2, with TRBD1 identical over 7 bases. Germline CDR1 SNHLY, CDR2 FYNNEI. The CDR3 has 13 amino acids. V gave up 5 bases and J gave up 4 bases; unmatched junction bases: 4. In DNA form, the CDR3 reads TGTGCCAGCAGTCTAGGGGGCAGCTATGGCTACACCTTC. It is translated as CASSLGGSYGYTF. Based on the CDR3 plus reference TRBV2 and TRBJ1-2, the full variable domain is EPEVTQTPSHQVTQMGQEVILRCVPISNHLYFYWYRQILGQKVEFLVSFYNNEISEKSEIFDDQFSVERPDGSNFTLKIRSTKLEDSAMYFCASSLGGSYGYTFGSGTRLTVV.

This clone was detected a few times. The chain uses TRBV6-1 and TRBJ2-1, with 11 bases lining up with TRBD2. V was pared by 3 bases and J by 8 bases, with 15 bases of the junction left unmatched. The CDR3 runs 18 residues. CDR1 MNHNS and CDR2 SASEGT come from the germline V gene. CDR3 nucleotide sequence: TGTGCCAGCAGTGAGATACGAACGGGACTAGCGGCTACAGATGAGCAGTTCTTC. It translates to CASSEIRTGLAATDEQFF.

The gene calls are TRBV27 and TRBJ1-1, with no clear D. The CDR3 runs to 13 residues. The germline CDR1 and CDR2 sequences are MNHEY and SMNVEV (reference sequence). Between the trimmed V and J ends, which lost 7 bases and 4 bases, there was a span of 13 bases. The CDR3 is CASTRREGTEAFF. The CDR3 bases are TGTGCCAGCACCCGACGGGAGGGCACTGAAGCTTTCTTT.

The chain combines TRBV6-5 with TRBJ1-2; D is ambiguous. The CDR3 is 14 residues long. In germline, CDR1 is MNHEY, CDR2 SVGAGI. V was trimmed by 6 bases and J by 4 bases, leaving 15 bases between them. The CDR3 reads CASSPPGNFYGYTF. DNA for the CDR3: TGTGCCAGCAGCCCCCCGGGGAATTTCTATGGCTACACCTTC.

The rearrangement joins TRBV5-1 to TRBJ1-6, with a weak D call TRBD1 (5 bases). The CDR3 extends over 15 amino acids. Germline V gene sequence: CDR1 SGHRS, CDR2 YFSETQ. V lost 2 bases to trimming and J lost 7 bases, with 13 bases between them. The CDR3 nucleotides read TGCGCCAGCAGCTTAAATCCAGGGAAGAATTCACCCCTCCACTTT. The encoded protein is CASSLNPGKNSPLHF.

The chain is built from TRBV7-2 and TRBJ1-2; D remains unclear. The CDR3 covers 13 residues. Germline CDR1 is SGHTA and CDR2 is FQGNSA. The V end was cut by 5 bases, the J end by 4 bases, with 11 bases between. CDR3 DNA: TGTGCCAGCAGCGAGGCCCGGCGCTATGGCTACACCTTC. Protein: CASSEARRYGYTF.

The V call is TRBV29-1, the J call TRBJ1-4; 7 bases match TRBD1. Germline V gene lookup returns CDR1 SQVTM and CDR2 ANQGSEA. There are 15 residues in the CDR3. The trim removed 1 base at V and 5 bases at J, leaving 7 bases unmatched. In DNA, the CDR3 is TGCAGCGTTGAAGGGGGGACAGACAAGAATGAAAAACTGTTTTTT. Translated, it gives CSVEGGTDKNEKLFF.

This clone was detected only once. The CDR3 loop is CASSLSRQSKLNTEAFF. The CDR3 region has the DNA TGTGCCAGCAGCTTATCGCGGCAATCAAAACTGAACACTGAAGCTTTCTTT. The chain has TRBV7-2 and TRBJ1-1; D is undetermined. The CDR3 has 17 amino acids. CDR1 is SGHTA and CDR2 is FQGNSA in the germline V gene. The V end lost 2 bases, the J end lost 0 bases, and 16 bases lay between the germline ends.

The rearrangement joins TRBV7-2 to TRBJ2-7; D is undetermined. CDR1 SGHTA and CDR2 FQGNSA come from the germline V gene. Trimming took 1 base from V and 2 from J, leaving 9 bases between them. The CDR3 consists of 14 residues. CDR3 amino acids: CASSLGETPYEQYF. In nucleotides, the CDR3 is TGTGCCAGCAGCTTAGGCGAGACTCCCTACGAGCAGTACTTC.

This clone has a handful of counts. The V gene is TRBV6-5, the J gene TRBJ1-1; 8 nucleotides match TRBD1. The CDR3 is 15 amino acids. The V gene's germline CDR1 is MNHEY and CDR2 SVGAGI. V was clipped by 5 bases and J by 1 base; unmatched bases: 6. CDR3 coding DNA: TGTGCCAGCAGTCGCCGGGACAGGACGAACACTGAAGCTTTCTTT. It specifies CASSRRDRTNTEAFF.

V is TRBV28 and J is TRBJ2-1, with 9 positions matching TRBD2. The V gene end was trimmed by 3 bases and the J gene end by 3 bases; junction bases not matched to a gene: 3. In germline, CDR1 is MDHEN, CDR2 SYDVKM. This CDR3 spans 15 amino acids. This CDR3 reads CASSFRGRVYNEQFF. As DNA, the CDR3 is TGTGCCAGCAGTTTCCGCGGGAGGGTCTACAATGAGCAGTTCTTC.

This chain links TRBV18 with TRBJ2-5; 8 bases fit TRBD2. V lost 6 bases, J lost 5 bases, and 8 bases stayed unmatched. The CDR3 is 14 amino acids. Germline CDR1 is KGHSH and CDR2 is LQKENI. The CDR3 region is CASSPPGLGETQYF. The CDR3 region has the DNA TGTGCCAGCTCCCCCCCGGGACTAGGGGAGACCCAGTACTTC. Variable domain in full (rest from reference TRBV18 and TRBJ2-5): NAGVMQNPRHLVRRRGQEARLRCSPMKGHSHVYWYRQLPEEGLKFMVYLQKENIIDESGMPKERFSAEFPKEGPSILRIQQVVRGDSAAYFCASSPPGLGETQYFGPGTRLLVL.

The chain couples TRBV15 to TRBJ1-2; tentatively, D is TRBD1 (5 bases). The germline V and J ends were trimmed by 0 bases and 8 bases, with 16 bases remaining between them. There are 15 residues in the CDR3. CDR1 is LNHNV and CDR2 is YYDKDF in the germline V gene (reference sequence). Here the CDR3 reads CATSRDQGAAEGYTF. Written as DNA, the CDR3 is TGTGCCACCAGCAGAGATCAGGGCGCGGCGGAGGGCTACACCTTC.

This sequence joins TRBV3-1 (or the pseudogene TRBV3-2) and TRBJ1-5; D call uncertain. Germline V lookup: CDR1 LGHDT, CDR2 YNNKEL (reference sequence). Deletions cut 0 bases from V and 8 bases from J, with 8 bases between. This CDR3 is built from 13 residues. The CDR3 region is CASSQDTREPQHF. The CDR3 bases are TGTGCCAGCAGCCAAGATACCCGGGAGCCCCAGCATTTT.